This is a list of T cell receptor beta chains from one sample in a study of T cell repertoires in cytomegalovirus infection. TCRdb passed the reads through MiXCR, listing each CDR3 protein once. The table lists about 340,000 distinct CDR3 sequences, about 27% of them singletons. Their antigens remain unidentified. Sequenced material: cultured PBMCs, taken from culture after CMV antigen stimulation. The source of these receptors is a human donor in good health (CMV status not recorded). Some clones in this sample may be carry-over from other donors' samples. Each CDR3 is given with its conserved first and last residue. The D gene is left open where the match is weak. Size tells how often a clone was seen (once, few, many) or the class of an expanded clone, and some rows leave it out.

v_call	clone_size	d_call	j_call	cdr3_aa	cdr3_nt
TRBV7-3	many	NA	TRBJ2-6	CASSLGPGQLRSGANVLTF	TGTGCCAGCAGCTTAGGACCTGGCCAGCTCCGGTCTGGGGCCAACGTCCTGACTTTC
TRBV18	NA	NA	TRBJ1-1	CASSPNTLANTEAFF	TGTGCCAGCTCACCAAACACCCTGGCTAACACTGAAGCTTTCTTT
TRBV18	NA	NA	TRBJ1-2	CASSPPGGRVGYGYTF	TGTGCCAGCTCACCACCGGGGGGCAGGGTCGGCTATGGCTACACCTTC
TRBV7-3	NA	NA	TRBJ2-4	CASSPNGGAKNIQYF	TGTGCCAGCAGTCCTAATGGGGGAGCCAAAAACATTCAGTACTTC
TRBV27	NA	TRBD2	TRBJ2-1	CASSPRPLALAGNEQFF	TGTGCCAGCAGTCCGAGGCCACTAGCGCTAGCTGGCAATGAGCAGTTCTTC
TRBV11-2	NA	NA	TRBJ2-3	CASSLVFSAPDTQYF	TGTGCCAGCAGCTTAGTCTTTAGCGCTCCAGATACGCAGTATTTT
TRBV30	NA	NA	TRBJ2-1	CAWSTYEQFF	TGTGCCTGGAGTACTTATGAGCAGTTCTTC
TRBV29-1	few	NA	TRBJ2-7	CSVDSAPRGGQYF	TGCAGCGTTGATTCGGCCCCAAGAGGGGGACAGTACTTC
TRBV28	NA	TRBD2	TRBJ2-5	CASSPPGGEQETQYF	TGTGCCAGCAGTCCCCCGGGGGGGGAACAAGAGACCCAGTACTTC
TRBV28	few	NA	TRBJ2-5	CASKRETQYF	TGTGCCAGCAAAAGGGAGACCCAGTACTTC